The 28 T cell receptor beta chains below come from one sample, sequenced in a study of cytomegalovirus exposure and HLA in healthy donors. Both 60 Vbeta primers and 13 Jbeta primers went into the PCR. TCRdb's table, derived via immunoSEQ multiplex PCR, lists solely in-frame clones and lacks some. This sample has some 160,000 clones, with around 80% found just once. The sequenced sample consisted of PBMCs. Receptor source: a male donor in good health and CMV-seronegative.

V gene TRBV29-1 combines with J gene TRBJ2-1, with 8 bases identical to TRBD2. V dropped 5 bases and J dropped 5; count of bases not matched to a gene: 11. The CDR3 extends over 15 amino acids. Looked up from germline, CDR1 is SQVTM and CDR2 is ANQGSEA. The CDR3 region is CSVRSSAGGNNEQFF. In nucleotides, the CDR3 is TGCAGCGTTCGATCGTCGGCGGGAGGAAACAATGAGCAGTTCTTC.

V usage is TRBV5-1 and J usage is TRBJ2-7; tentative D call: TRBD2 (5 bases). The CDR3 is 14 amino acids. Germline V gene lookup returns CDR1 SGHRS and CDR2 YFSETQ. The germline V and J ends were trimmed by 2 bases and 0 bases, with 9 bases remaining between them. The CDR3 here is CASSFTAGSYEQYF. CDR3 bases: TGCGCCAGCAGCTTCACGGCGGGCTCCTACGAGCAGTACTTC.

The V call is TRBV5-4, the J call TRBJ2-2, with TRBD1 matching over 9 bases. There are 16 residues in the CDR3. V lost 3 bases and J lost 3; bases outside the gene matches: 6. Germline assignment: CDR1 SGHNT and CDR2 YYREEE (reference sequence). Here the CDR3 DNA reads TGTGCCAGCAGCTGGGGGACAGGGAGTGACACCGGGGAGCTGTTTTTT. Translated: CASSWGTGSDTGELFF.

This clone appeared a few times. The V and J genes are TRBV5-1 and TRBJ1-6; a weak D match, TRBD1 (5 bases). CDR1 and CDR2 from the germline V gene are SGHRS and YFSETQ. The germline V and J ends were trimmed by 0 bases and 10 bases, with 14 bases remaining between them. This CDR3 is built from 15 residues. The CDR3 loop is CASSLAGGEYSPLHF. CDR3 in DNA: TGCGCCAGCAGCTTGGCCGGAGGGGAGTACTCACCCCTCCACTTT.

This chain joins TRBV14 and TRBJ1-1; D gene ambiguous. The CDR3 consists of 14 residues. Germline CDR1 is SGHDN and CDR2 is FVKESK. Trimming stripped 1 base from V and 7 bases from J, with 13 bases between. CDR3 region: CASSQVAGGIEAFF. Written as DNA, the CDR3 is TGTGCCAGCAGCCAAGTCGCAGGAGGCATTGAAGCTTTCTTT.

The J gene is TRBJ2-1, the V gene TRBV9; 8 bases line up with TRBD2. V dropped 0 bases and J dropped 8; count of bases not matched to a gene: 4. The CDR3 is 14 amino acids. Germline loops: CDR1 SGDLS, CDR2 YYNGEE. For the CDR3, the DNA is TGTGCCAGCAGCGTAGCCGGGGGGGCCCATGAGCAGTTCTTC. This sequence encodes CASSVAGGAHEQFF.

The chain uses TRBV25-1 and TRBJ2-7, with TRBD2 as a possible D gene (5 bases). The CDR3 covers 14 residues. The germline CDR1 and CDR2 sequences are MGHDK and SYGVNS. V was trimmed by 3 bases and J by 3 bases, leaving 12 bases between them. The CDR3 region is CASSEPGIFYEQYF. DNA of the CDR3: TGTGCCAGCAGTGAGCCGGGGATTTTCTACGAGCAGTACTTC.

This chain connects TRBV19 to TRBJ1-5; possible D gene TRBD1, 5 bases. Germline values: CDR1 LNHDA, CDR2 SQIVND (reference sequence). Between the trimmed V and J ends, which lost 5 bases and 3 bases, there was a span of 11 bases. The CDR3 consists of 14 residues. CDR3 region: CASSSDILNQPQHF. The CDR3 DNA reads TGTGCCAGTAGTTCGGACATACTCAATCAGCCCCAGCATTTT.

This CDR3 reads CASSEVGTGKGYTF. The CDR3 DNA is TGTGCCAGCAGTGAAGTGGGGACAGGGAAGGGCTACACCTTC. The chain couples TRBV6-1 to TRBJ1-2, with 9 bases that match TRBD1. The germline CDR1 and CDR2 sequences are MNHNS and SASEGT. The CDR3 runs 14 residues. Germline trimming cut 1 base from V and 8 bases from J; bases unmatched to any gene: 5.

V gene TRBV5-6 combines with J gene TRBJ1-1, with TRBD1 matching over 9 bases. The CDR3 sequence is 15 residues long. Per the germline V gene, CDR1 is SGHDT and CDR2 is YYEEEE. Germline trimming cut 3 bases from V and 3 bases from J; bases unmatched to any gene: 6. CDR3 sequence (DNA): TGTGCCAGCAGCTACTTCGACAGGGGGTACACTGAAGCTTTCTTT. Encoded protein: CASSYFDRGYTEAFF. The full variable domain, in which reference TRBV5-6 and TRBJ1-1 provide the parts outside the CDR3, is DAGVTQSPTHLIKTRGQQVTLRCSPKSGHDTVSWYQQALGQGPQFIFQYYEEEERQRGNFPDRFSGHQFPNYSSELNVNALLLGDSALYLCASSYFDRGYTEAFFGQGTRLTVV.

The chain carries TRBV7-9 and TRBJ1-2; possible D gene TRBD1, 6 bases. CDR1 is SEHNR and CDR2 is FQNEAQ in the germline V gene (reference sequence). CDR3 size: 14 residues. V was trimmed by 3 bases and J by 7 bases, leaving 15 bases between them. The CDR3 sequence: CASSFRDTHRGYTF. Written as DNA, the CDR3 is TGTGCCAGCAGCTTCCGGGACACCCATCGTGGCTACACCTTC.

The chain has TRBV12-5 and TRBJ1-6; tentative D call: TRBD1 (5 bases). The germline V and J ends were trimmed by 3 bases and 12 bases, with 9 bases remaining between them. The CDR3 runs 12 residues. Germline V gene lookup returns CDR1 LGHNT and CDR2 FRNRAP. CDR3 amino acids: CASGFWGGPLHF. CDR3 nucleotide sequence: TGTGCTAGTGGTTTTTGGGGCGGACCCCTCCACTTT.

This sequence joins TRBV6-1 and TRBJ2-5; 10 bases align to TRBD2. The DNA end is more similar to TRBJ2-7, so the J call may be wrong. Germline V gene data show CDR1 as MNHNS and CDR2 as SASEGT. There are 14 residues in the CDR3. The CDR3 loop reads CASRLAGSSYEQYF. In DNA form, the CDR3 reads TGTGCCAGCAGACTAGCGGGGTCCTCCTACGAGCAGTACTTC.

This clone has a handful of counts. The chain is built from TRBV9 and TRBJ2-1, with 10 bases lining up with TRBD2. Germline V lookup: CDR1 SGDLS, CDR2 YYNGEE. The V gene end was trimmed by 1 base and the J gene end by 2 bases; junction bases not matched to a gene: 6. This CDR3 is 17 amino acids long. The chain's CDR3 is CASSVTSGIGTYNEQFF. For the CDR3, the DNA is TGTGCCAGCAGCGTAACTAGCGGGATAGGGACCTACAATGAGCAGTTCTTC.

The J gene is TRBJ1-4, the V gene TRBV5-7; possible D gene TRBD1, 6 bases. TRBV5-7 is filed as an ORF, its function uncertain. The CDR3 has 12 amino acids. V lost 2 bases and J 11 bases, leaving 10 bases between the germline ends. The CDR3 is CASSLGGRKLFF. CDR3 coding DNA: TGTGCCAGCAGCTTAGGGGGTCGGAAACTGTTTTTT.

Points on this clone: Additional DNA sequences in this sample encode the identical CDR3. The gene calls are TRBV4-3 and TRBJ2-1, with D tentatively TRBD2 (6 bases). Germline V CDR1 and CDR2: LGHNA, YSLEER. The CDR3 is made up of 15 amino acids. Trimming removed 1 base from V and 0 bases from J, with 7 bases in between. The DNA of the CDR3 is TGCGCCAGCAGCCAAGCCGGGAGCTCCTACAATGAGCAGTTCTTC. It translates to CASSQAGSSYNEQFF.

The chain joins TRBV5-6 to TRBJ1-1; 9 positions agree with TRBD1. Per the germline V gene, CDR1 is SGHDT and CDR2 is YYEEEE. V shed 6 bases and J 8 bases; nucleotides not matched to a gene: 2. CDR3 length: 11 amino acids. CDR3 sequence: CASNRGLEAFF. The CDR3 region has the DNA TGTGCCAGCAACAGGGGGCTAGAAGCTTTCTTT.

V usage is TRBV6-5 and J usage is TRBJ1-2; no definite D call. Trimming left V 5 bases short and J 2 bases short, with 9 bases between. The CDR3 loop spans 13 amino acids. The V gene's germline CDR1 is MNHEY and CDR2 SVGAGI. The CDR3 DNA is TGTGCCAGCAGTCCCCCCTCCAACTATGGCTACACCTTC. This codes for CASSPPSNYGYTF.

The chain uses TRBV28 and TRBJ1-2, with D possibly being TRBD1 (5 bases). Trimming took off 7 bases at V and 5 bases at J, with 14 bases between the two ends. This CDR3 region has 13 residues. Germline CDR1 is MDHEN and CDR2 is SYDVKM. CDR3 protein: CASTSTVQYGYTF. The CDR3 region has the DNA TGTGCCAGCACCTCGACAGTCCAATATGGCTACACCTTC.

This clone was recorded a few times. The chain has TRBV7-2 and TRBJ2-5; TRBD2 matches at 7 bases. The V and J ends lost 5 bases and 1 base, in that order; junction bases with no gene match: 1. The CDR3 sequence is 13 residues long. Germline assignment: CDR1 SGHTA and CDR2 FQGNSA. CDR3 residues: CASSPSGQETQYF. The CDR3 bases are TGTGCCAGCAGCCCTAGCGGCCAAGAGACCCAGTACTTC.

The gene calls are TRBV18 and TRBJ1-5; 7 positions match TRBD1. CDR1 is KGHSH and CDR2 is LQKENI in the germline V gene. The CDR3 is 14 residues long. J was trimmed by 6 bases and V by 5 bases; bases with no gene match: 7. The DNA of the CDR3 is TGTGCCAGCTCAACCGGGACAGCGGGTCAGCCCCAGCATTTT. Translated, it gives CASSTGTAGQPQHF.

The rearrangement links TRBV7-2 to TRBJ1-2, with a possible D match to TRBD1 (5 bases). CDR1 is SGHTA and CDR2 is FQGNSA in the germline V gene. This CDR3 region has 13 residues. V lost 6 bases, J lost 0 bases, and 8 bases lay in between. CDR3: CASRGGANYGYTF. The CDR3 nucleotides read TGTGCCAGCAGGGGGGGGGCTAACTATGGCTACACCTTC.

This CDR3 is CASSLGTSGTYEQYF. CDR3 sequence (DNA): TGTGCCAGCAGTTTAGGGACTAGCGGCACCTACGAGCAGTACTTC. The rearrangement joins TRBV27 to TRBJ2-7, with 11 bases fitting TRBD2. The ends lost 2 bases at V and 2 bases at J; junction bases unmatched: 2. This CDR3 region has 15 residues. Looked up from germline, CDR1 is MNHEY and CDR2 is SMNVEV (reference sequence).

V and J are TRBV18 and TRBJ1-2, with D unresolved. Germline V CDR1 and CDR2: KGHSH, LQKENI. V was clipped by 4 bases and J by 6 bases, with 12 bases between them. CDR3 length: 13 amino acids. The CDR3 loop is CASSQGTSDGYTF. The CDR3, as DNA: TGTGCCAGCTCACAGGGAACTAGCGATGGCTACACCTTC.

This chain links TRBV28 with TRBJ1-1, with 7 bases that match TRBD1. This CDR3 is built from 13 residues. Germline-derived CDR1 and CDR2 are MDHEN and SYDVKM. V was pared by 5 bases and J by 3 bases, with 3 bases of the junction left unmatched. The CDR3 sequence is CASSPGGYTEAFF. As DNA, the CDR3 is TGTGCCAGCAGTCCAGGGGGGTACACTGAAGCTTTCTTT.

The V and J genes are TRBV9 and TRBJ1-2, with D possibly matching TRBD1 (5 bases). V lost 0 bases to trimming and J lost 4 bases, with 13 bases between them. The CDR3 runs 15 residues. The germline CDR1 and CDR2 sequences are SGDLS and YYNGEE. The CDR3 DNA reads TGTGCCAGCAGCGTAGAGGAGACAGACGTCTATGGCTACACCTTC. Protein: CASSVEETDVYGYTF.

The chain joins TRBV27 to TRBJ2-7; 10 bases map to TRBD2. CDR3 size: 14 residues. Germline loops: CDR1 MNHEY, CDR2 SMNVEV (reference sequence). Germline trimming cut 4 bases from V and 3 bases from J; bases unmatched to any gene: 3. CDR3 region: CASSWASGSYEQYF. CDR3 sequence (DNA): TGTGCCAGCAGTTGGGCTAGCGGGAGCTACGAGCAGTACTTC.

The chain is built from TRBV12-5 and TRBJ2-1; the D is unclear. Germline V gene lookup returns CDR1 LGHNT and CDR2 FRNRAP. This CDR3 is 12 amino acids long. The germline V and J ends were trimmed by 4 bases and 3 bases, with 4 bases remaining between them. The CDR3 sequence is CASGSGYNEQFF. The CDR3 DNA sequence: TGTGCTAGTGGTTCAGGCTACAATGAGCAGTTCTTC. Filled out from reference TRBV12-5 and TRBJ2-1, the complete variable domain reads DARVTQTPRHKVTEMGQEVTMRCQPILGHNTVFWYRQTMMQGLELLAYFRNRAPLDDSGMPKDRFSAEMPDATLATLKIQPSEPRDSAVYFCASGSGYNEQFFGPGTRLTVL.